The 8 T cell receptor beta chains presented below share a single source sample, sequenced in a study of cytomegalovirus exposure and HLA in healthy donors. The PCR made use of 60 Vbeta and 13 Jbeta primers. TCRdb's copy holds only in-frame clones and misses some; the assay was immunoSEQ multiplex PCR. Counted here are approximately 110,000 clones, 69% occurring once; the ten biggest clones make up 3% to 3.5%. Sequences were obtained from PBMCs. These receptors were obtained from a man in his thirties or forties in good health and CMV-seronegative.

The J gene is TRBJ2-7, the V gene TRBV28, with TRBD2 matching 7 bases. Germline V gene sequence: CDR1 MDHEN, CDR2 SYDVKM. The length of the CDR3 is 15 residues. Unmatched junction bases numbered 13, after V lost 6 bases and J lost 5 bases. CDR3 bases: TGTGCCAGCAGGACCCTCGGGACTACTGTCCACGAGCAGTACTTC. Translated: CASRTLGTTVHEQYF.

The chain couples TRBV9 to TRBJ1-2; the D gene is possibly TRBD1 (6 bases). This CDR3 is built from 15 residues. Germline CDR1 and CDR2: SGDLS and YYNGEE. Trimming shortened V by 3 bases and J by 0 bases, and 12 bases separated the two germline ends. CDR3 DNA: TGTGCCAGCAGCGCGACAGGACAACCTAACTATGGCTACACCTTC. This translates into CASSATGQPNYGYTF.

The chain has TRBV5-4 and TRBJ2-1; the match to TRBD2 covers 8 bases. The length of the CDR3 is 15 residues. V shed 5 bases, J shed 8 bases, and the junction held 12 bases outside the gene matches. Germline V gives CDR1 SGHNT, CDR2 YYREEE (reference sequence). The CDR3 DNA reads TGTGCCAGCAGTTCCCCGGGAGGGAGGGACTATGAGCAGTTCTTC. Translated: CASSSPGGRDYEQFF.

This clone turned up a few times. V is TRBV30 and J is TRBJ1-1; TRBD1 matches 7 bases. J gave up 5 bases and V 5 bases, and 5 bases lay outside the gene matches. Germline CDR1 is GTSNPN and CDR2 is SVGIG (reference sequence). The CDR3 extends over 12 amino acids. In DNA, the CDR3 is TGTGCCTGGGGCTCAGGGGGGACTGAAGCTTTCTTT. This codes for CAWGSGGTEAFF.

V and J are TRBV19 and TRBJ1-2, with D perhaps matching TRBD1 (6 bases). V was trimmed by 4 bases and J by 4 bases, leaving 13 bases between them. The CDR3 length is 14 residues. Germline V lookup: CDR1 LNHDA, CDR2 SQIVND (reference sequence). The CDR3 region is CASSTARGSYGYTF. In nucleotides, the CDR3 is TGTGCCAGTAGTACTGCCAGGGGATCCTATGGCTACACCTTC.

This rearrangement joins TRBV14 to TRBJ2-1, with 8 positions matching TRBD2. The CDR3 contains 13 residues. V shed 3 bases, J shed 9 bases, and the junction held 4 bases outside the gene matches. Germline V CDR1 and CDR2: SGHDN, FVKESK. The CDR3 nucleotides read TGTGCCAGCAGCCAGGGACTAGTAACTGAGCAGTTCTTC. This translates into CASSQGLVTEQFF.

The chain has TRBV9 and TRBJ2-1; TRBD2 aligns across 7 bases. CDR1 SGDLS and CDR2 YYNGEE come from the germline V gene. CDR3 length equals 16 residues. V lost 4 bases and J lost 10; bases outside the gene matches: 17. CDR3 nucleotides: TGTGCCAGCAGCTTAACGGCGGGAGCCCCTTGGGAGGAGCAGTTCTTC. This encodes CASSLTAGAPWEEQFF.

Remarks on this clone: A junction boundary mismatches the germline segment, possibly from a read error. V is TRBV9 and J is TRBJ2-1; TRBD2 matches at 7 bases. The CDR3 extends over 14 amino acids. Germline CDR1 and CDR2: SGDLS and YYNGEE. CDR3 loop: CAGSLAVYDNEQFF. The CDR3, as DNA: TGTGCCGGCAGCCTAGCGGTCTACGACAATGAGCAGTTCTTC.